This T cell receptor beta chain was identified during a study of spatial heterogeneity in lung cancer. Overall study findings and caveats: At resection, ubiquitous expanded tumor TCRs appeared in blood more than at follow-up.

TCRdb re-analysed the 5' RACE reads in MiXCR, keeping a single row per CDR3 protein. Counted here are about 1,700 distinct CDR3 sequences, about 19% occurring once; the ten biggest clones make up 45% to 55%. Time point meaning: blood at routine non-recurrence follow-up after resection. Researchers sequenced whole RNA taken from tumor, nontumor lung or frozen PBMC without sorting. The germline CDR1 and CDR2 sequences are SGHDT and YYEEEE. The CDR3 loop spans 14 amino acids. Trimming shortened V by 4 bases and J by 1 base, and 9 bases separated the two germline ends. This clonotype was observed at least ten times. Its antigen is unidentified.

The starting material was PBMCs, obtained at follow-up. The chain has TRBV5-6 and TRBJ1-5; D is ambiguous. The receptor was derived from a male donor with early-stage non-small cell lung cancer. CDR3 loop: CASSRSRSNQPQHF. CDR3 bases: TGTGCCAGCAGCAGGAGCAGGAGCAATCAGCCCCAGCATTTT.